A selection of T cell receptor beta chains follows, all from one sample in a study of T-cell reconstitution after alpha-beta-depleted transplantation in children. TCRdb fed the PCR reads into MiXCR, producing one record per CDR3 protein. The sample has 200,000 to 250,000 distinct CDR3 sequences, 25% seen once; the top ten hold about 2.6%. Sequenced material: PBMCs, taken before TCRalphabeta/CD19-depleted stem cell transplant. These receptors were collected from a girl aged 2 to 10 with Fanconi anemia, due to receive a stem cell transplant. Both conserved end residues are part of each CDR3. The D gene is left open where the match is weak. Where a row states a size, it is once, few, many or the class of an expanded clone; other rows omit it.

j_gene: TRBJ2-7
d_gene: TRBD2
v_gene: TRBV6-4
abundance: many
CDR3nt: TGTGCCACCAACCCAGGACTAGCGGGACCGTTCTCCTACGAGCAGTACTTC
CDR3aa: CATNPGLAGPFSYEQYF

j_gene: TRBJ2-1
d_gene: -
v_gene: TRBV20-1
abundance: few
CDR3nt: TGCAGTGCTATCAATGAGCAGTTCTTC
CDR3aa: CSAINEQFF

j_gene: TRBJ2-2
d_gene: -
v_gene: TRBV28
abundance: few
CDR3nt: TGTGCCAGCACCTCCCCGGGACTGACGAACACCGGGGAGCTGTTTTTT
CDR3aa: CASTSPGLTNTGELFF

j_gene: TRBJ2-7
d_gene: -
v_gene: TRBV20-1
abundance: -
CDR3nt: TGCAGTGCTAGGGACCTAAGATATACCGACTTGTGGGAGCAGTACTTC
CDR3aa: CSARDLRYTDLWEQYF

j_gene: TRBJ2-7
d_gene: -
v_gene: TRBV18
abundance: -
CDR3nt: TGTGCCAGCTCACATGATACAGGGAACGAGCAGTACTTC
CDR3aa: CASSHDTGNEQYF

j_gene: TRBJ2-5
d_gene: -
v_gene: TRBV5-1
abundance: -
CDR3nt: TGCGCCAGCAGCTTGCACACATACCAAGAGACCCAGTACTTC
CDR3aa: CASSLHTYQETQYF

j_gene: TRBJ2-1
d_gene: TRBD2
v_gene: TRBV5-1
abundance: -
CDR3nt: TGCGCCAGCAGCTTGGCCGGGACTATCCCGCTGGATGAGCAGTTCTTC
CDR3aa: CASSLAGTIPLDEQFF

j_gene: TRBJ2-5
d_gene: -
v_gene: TRBV29-1
abundance: -
CDR3nt: TGCAGCGTTGGAGGGCAGGGGATGGGTCAAGAGACCCAGTACTTC
CDR3aa: CSVGGQGMGQETQYF

j_gene: TRBJ2-7
d_gene: -
v_gene: TRBV12-3/TRBV12-4
abundance: many
CDR3nt: TGTGCCAGCAGTCCCGGGACCTACCAGAATTCTTACGAGCAGTACTTC
CDR3aa: CASSPGTYQNSYEQYF

j_gene: TRBJ2-1
d_gene: -
v_gene: TRBV20-1
abundance: -
CDR3nt: TGCAGTGCTAGAAATACGGCTGGTGAGCAGTTCTTC
CDR3aa: CSARNTAGEQFF

j_gene: TRBJ2-5
d_gene: -
v_gene: TRBV20-1
abundance: many
CDR3nt: TGCAGTGCCGTACAAGAGACCCAGTACTTC
CDR3aa: CSAVQETQYF